Below are 28 T cell receptor beta chains sequenced from a single sample in a study of T cell repertoires in ileal Crohn's disease. Sequencing was performed with immunoSEQ multiplex PCR; in TCRdb, only in-frame clones are kept and a portion is missing. The sample has 4,000 or so clones, around 83% seen once. Sequencing input: ileal tissue. The receptor set was obtained from an adult with Crohn's disease.

The rearrangement links TRBV7-6 to TRBJ1-2; D is perhaps TRBD1 (6 bases). The V end lost 3 bases, the J end lost 4 bases, and 15 bases lay between the germline ends. The CDR3 runs 15 residues. Germline V CDR1 and CDR2: SGHVS, FNYEAQ. The chain's CDR3 is CASSLFRGITYGYTF. The CDR3 bases are TGTGCCAGCAGCTTGTTCAGGGGAATCACCTATGGCTACACCTTC.

The sample holds a few counts of this clone. This chain connects TRBV18 to TRBJ2-5, with TRBD1 matching 7 bases. V trimming: 0 bases; J trimming: 5 bases; junction bases outside the gene matches: 12. This CDR3 region has 17 residues. The germline V gene has CDR1 KGHSH and CDR2 LQKENI. The CDR3 sequence is CASSPPRPGGFGETQYF. The CDR3 coding sequence is TGTGCCAGCTCACCACCTCGTCCAGGGGGTTTCGGGGAGACCCAGTACTTC.

The rearrangement joins TRBV2 to TRBJ1-5; 9 bases are shared with TRBD1. The CDR3 extends over 16 amino acids. V lost 6 bases to trimming and J lost 2 bases; unmatched junction nucleotides: 8. Germline assignment: CDR1 SNHLY and CDR2 FYNNEI. CDR3 sequence reads: CASREGQGRGNQPQHF. The CDR3 DNA reads as TGTGCCAGCAGGGAGGGACAGGGACGCGGCAATCAGCCCCAGCATTTT. Full variable domain (rest looked up from reference TRBV2 and TRBJ1-5): EPEVTQTPSHQVTQMGQEVILRCVPISNHLYFYWYRQILGQKVEFLVSFYNNEISEKSEIFDDQFSVERPDGSNFTLKIRSTKLEDSAMYFCASREGQGRGNQPQHFGDGTRLSIL.

CDR3 sequence (DNA): TGTGCCAGCAGTTCGCTGGGCAGCGGGATATACTACGAGCAGTACTTC. Protein product: CASSSLGSGIYYEQYF. The genes are TRBV27 and TRBJ2-7, with 7 bases identical to TRBD2. Germline V gene lookup returns CDR1 MNHEY and CDR2 SMNVEV (reference sequence). Trimming took 4 bases from V and 3 from J; bases not matched to a gene: 12. The CDR3 is 16 residues long.

This sequence joins TRBV5-1 and TRBJ1-1; a possible D gene is TRBD1 (6 bases). Trimming stripped 1 base from V and 3 bases from J, with 13 bases between. In germline, CDR1 is SGHRS, CDR2 YFSETQ. The CDR3 runs 15 residues. The CDR3 DNA reads as TGCGCCAGCAGCTTGATTACAGGGATCGACACTGAAGCTTTCTTT. This gives the protein CASSLITGIDTEAFF.

The chain joins TRBV27 to TRBJ1-1; D ambiguous. Trimming left V 1 base short and J 10 bases short, with 13 bases between. Germline-derived CDR1 and CDR2 are MNHEY and SMNVEV (reference sequence). The CDR3 loop spans 13 amino acids. CDR3 sequence reads: CASSLLGGIRAFF. The DNA for the CDR3 is TGTGCCAGCAGTTTATTAGGCGGGATCCGAGCTTTCTTT.

The gene calls are TRBV13 and TRBJ2-7, with D perhaps TRBD1 (6 bases). V lost 2 bases to trimming and J lost 3 bases, with 14 bases between them. In germline, CDR1 is PRHDT, CDR2 FYEKMQ (reference sequence). The CDR3 covers 15 residues. CDR3 in DNA: TGTGCCAGCAGCTTATTCGGAGACAGGAACTACGAGCAGTACTTC. Translated, it gives CASSLFGDRNYEQYF.

This chain connects TRBV6-9 to TRBJ2-1; maybe TRBD2 (6 bases). Trimming took off 4 bases at V and 8 bases at J, with 21 bases between the two ends. The germline gives CDR1 MNHGY, CDR2 SVAAGI. The CDR3 is 16 residues long. The CDR3 DNA follows: TGTGCCAGCAGTTCGATCGCGGGAACGTTGTCCGATGAGCAGTTCTTC. Translating gives CASSSIAGTLSDEQFF.

The chain employs TRBV27 and TRBJ2-1, with TRBD1 as a possible D gene (5 bases). The CDR3 totals 14 residues. Trimming left V 6 bases short and J 6 bases short, with 15 bases between. CDR1 is MNHEY, CDR2 SMNVEV, per germline (reference sequence). The CDR3 DNA reads as TGTGCCAGCAGATCCACCCGTGGGGCCAATGAGCAGTTCTTC. This translates into CASRSTRGANEQFF.

The chain couples TRBV4-2 to TRBJ1-6; 8 nucleotides align to TRBD1. J was trimmed by 7 bases and V by 0 bases; bases with no gene match: 2. CDR1 and CDR2 from the germline V gene are LGHNA and YNFKEQ. The CDR3 totals 15 residues. CDR3 sequence reads: CASSQEHRGNSPLHF. The CDR3 nucleotides read TGTGCCAGCAGCCAAGAGCACAGGGGGAATTCACCCCTCCACTTT.

The chain couples TRBV10-2 to TRBJ2-2, with D possibly matching TRBD2 (5 bases). CDR1 and CDR2 from the germline V gene are WSHSY and SAAADI. Trimming removed 3 bases at V and 3 bases at J, with 20 bases between. The CDR3 is 18 amino acids. The CDR3 region is CASSELLLGGVDTGELFF. CDR3 DNA: TGCGCCAGCAGTGAACTGCTACTAGGAGGCGTCGACACCGGGGAGCTGTTTTTT.

CDR3 DNA sequence: TGTGCCAGCAGCCCGGGACTAGCGGGAGAGGTGGGGCCTTACAATGAGCAGTTCTTC. It encodes CASSPGLAGEVGPYNEQFF. This chain uses TRBV14 with TRBJ2-1, with 14 bases lining up with TRBD2. The V gene end was trimmed by 4 bases and the J gene end by 4 bases; junction bases not matched to a gene: 12. The CDR3 sequence is 19 residues long. Germline assignment: CDR1 SGHDN and CDR2 FVKESK.

The CDR3 loop reads CASSTGKALLLRGSYGYTF. In DNA, the CDR3 is TGTGCCAGCTCGACAGGGAAGGCCCTGCTTCTTCGGGGTAGTTATGGCTACACCTTC. The V call is TRBV5-4, the J call TRBJ1-2; the match to TRBD1 covers 7 bases. In germline, CDR1 is SGHNT, CDR2 YYREEE (reference sequence). The CDR3 extends over 19 amino acids. The V segment lost 7 bases and the J segment 5 bases; nucleotides outside the gene matches: 26.

The V call is TRBV11-2, the J call TRBJ1-1; tentative D call: TRBD1 (6 bases). Germline lookup yields CDR1 SGHAT and CDR2 FQNNGV. The CDR3 runs to 13 residues. Trimming cost V 0 bases and J 11 bases, with 13 bases left between them. In DNA, the CDR3 is TGTGCCAGCAGCTTAGAAGTTTACAGGGAGGCTTTCTTT. Its translation: CASSLEVYREAFF.

The chain couples TRBV6-5 to TRBJ1-1; TRBD1 agrees at 7 bases. The CDR3 contains 11 residues. Germline V gene sequence: CDR1 MNHEY, CDR2 SVGAGI. Unmatched junction bases numbered 3, after V lost 6 bases and J lost 8 bases. The CDR3 sequence: CASRRTGEAFF. The CDR3 DNA reads as TGTGCCAGCAGGCGGACAGGAGAAGCTTTCTTT.

V is TRBV7-9 and J is TRBJ1-6, with 7 positions matching TRBD1. The CDR3 has 16 amino acids. V lost 1 base and J lost 14; bases outside the gene matches: 14. Germline-derived CDR1 and CDR2 are SEHNR and FQNEAQ (reference sequence). The chain's CDR3 is CASSLGQGTFSSTLHF. CDR3 nucleotides: TGTGCCAGCAGCTTAGGACAGGGTACTTTTAGTAGTACCCTCCACTTT. The full variable domain, in which reference TRBV7-9 and TRBJ1-6 provide the parts outside the CDR3, is DTGVSQNPRHKITKRGQNVTFRCDPISEHNRLYWYRQTLGQGPEFLTYFQNEAQLEKSRLLSDRFSAERPKGSFSTLEIQRTEQGDSAMYLCASSLGQGTFSSTLHFGNGTRLTVT.

The chain recombines TRBV7-9 with TRBJ2-3, with 7 bases that match TRBD2. Germline V gene data show CDR1 as SEHNR and CDR2 as FQNEAQ (reference sequence). CDR3 length equals 15 residues. With V trimmed by 3 bases and J by 0 bases, 3 bases remained unmatched. The CDR3 is CASSFSSGSTDTQYF. The CDR3 DNA reads TGTGCCAGCAGCTTCTCTAGCGGAAGCACAGATACGCAGTATTTT.

The chain employs TRBV18 and TRBJ1-1, with D hard to call. Looked up from germline, CDR1 is KGHSH and CDR2 is LQKENI. The CDR3 is 14 amino acids. Trimming left V 0 bases short and J 0 bases short, with 5 bases between. The CDR3 sequence is CASSPPSVNTEAFF. In DNA, the CDR3 is TGTGCCAGCTCACCACCATCAGTGAACACTGAAGCTTTCTTT.

V gene TRBV7-2 combines with J gene TRBJ2-7, with TRBD1 matching over 8 bases. This CDR3 has 15 amino acids. In germline, CDR1 is SGHTA, CDR2 FQGNSA. V lost 2 bases and J lost 3; bases outside the gene matches: 6. The CDR3 nucleotides are TGTGCCAGCAGCTTAAGAGGACAGGGAAGCTACGAGCAGTACTTC. Its protein is CASSLRGQGSYEQYF.

V is TRBV2 and J is TRBJ2-7; D perhaps matches TRBD2 (5 bases). This CDR3 is built from 13 residues. The germline CDR1 and CDR2 sequences are SNHLY and FYNNEI. Trimming cost V 4 bases and J 2 bases, with 9 bases left between them. CDR3 DNA: TGTGCCAGCAGTGGGACTTTCACCTACGAGCAGTACTTC. Translated, it gives CASSGTFTYEQYF.

The rearrangement uses TRBV7-9 and TRBJ2-7; D perhaps matches TRBD2 (6 bases). V was shortened by 8 bases and J by 2 bases, with 16 bases between the two germline ends. The CDR3 runs to 14 residues. CDR1 is SEHNR, CDR2 FQNEAQ, per germline (reference sequence). Here the CDR3 reads CASHNLAPAYEQYF. For the CDR3, the DNA is TGTGCCAGCCACAACCTAGCGCCTGCCTACGAGCAGTACTTC.

The V call is TRBV4-1, the J call TRBJ1-1; tentatively, D is TRBD1 (6 bases). The germline V and J ends were trimmed by 4 bases and 4 bases, with 13 bases remaining between them. CDR1 is MGHRA, CDR2 YSYEKL, per germline. The CDR3 loop spans 14 amino acids. The CDR3: CASSPWGGRTEAFF. DNA for the CDR3: TGCGCCAGCAGCCCCTGGGGGGGGCGCACTGAAGCTTTCTTT.

V usage is TRBV11-2 and J usage is TRBJ2-3; a possible D gene is TRBD1 (7 bases). V lost 3 bases and J lost 5, with 15 bases in between. This CDR3 region has 15 residues. Per germline, CDR1 SGHAT and CDR2 FQNNGV. The CDR3 bases are TGTGCCAGCAGCTTCCGCGCAGGGGGGCAAGATACGCAGTATTTT. Its translation: CASSFRAGGQDTQYF.

The chain combines TRBV9 with TRBJ2-3; weak D call: TRBD1 (5 bases). Germline V gives CDR1 SGDLS, CDR2 YYNGEE. The CDR3 extends over 12 amino acids. Trimming pared 0 bases from V and 9 bases from J, leaving 8 bases between. The CDR3 protein is CASSVDRSTQYF. The CDR3, as DNA: TGTGCCAGCAGCGTAGACAGGAGCACGCAGTATTTT.

The genes are TRBV29-1 and TRBJ2-3, with 7 bases aligning to TRBD1. The germline gives CDR1 SQVTM, CDR2 ANQGSEA. CDR3 length: 14 residues. V gave up 3 bases and J gave up 2 bases; unmatched junction bases: 5. The CDR3 region is CSVEGRGNTDTQYF. CDR3 DNA: TGCAGCGTTGAGGGCAGGGGGAACACAGATACGCAGTATTTT.

CDR3 nucleotides: TGCGCCAGTGCGGGATTAGGCTACAATGAGCAGTTCTTC. As protein: CASAGLGYNEQFF. The V call is TRBV10-1, the J call TRBJ2-1; D is possibly TRBD2 (6 bases). This CDR3 has 13 amino acids. The V end was cut by 9 bases, the J end by 3 bases, with 12 bases between. Germline-derived CDR1 and CDR2 are WNHNN and SYGVQD (reference sequence).

This chain connects TRBV6-6 to TRBJ2-5, with 12 bases fitting TRBD2. The CDR3 extends over 13 amino acids. In germline, CDR1 is MNHNY, CDR2 SVGAGI (reference sequence). The ends lost 6 bases at V and 5 bases at J; junction bases unmatched: 1. This CDR3 is CASSGLAGETQYF. CDR3 sequence (DNA): TGTGCCAGCAGCGGACTAGCGGGGGAGACCCAGTACTTC.

This sequence joins TRBV4-1 and TRBJ2-3; a possible D gene is TRBD1 (5 bases). The CDR3 runs to 13 residues. The V and J ends lost 8 bases and 0 bases respectively, with 9 bases between them. Germline-derived CDR1 and CDR2 are MGHRA and YSYEKL. This CDR3 reads CASLDRSTDTQYF. DNA for the CDR3: TGCGCCAGCCTCGACAGAAGCACAGATACGCAGTATTTT.